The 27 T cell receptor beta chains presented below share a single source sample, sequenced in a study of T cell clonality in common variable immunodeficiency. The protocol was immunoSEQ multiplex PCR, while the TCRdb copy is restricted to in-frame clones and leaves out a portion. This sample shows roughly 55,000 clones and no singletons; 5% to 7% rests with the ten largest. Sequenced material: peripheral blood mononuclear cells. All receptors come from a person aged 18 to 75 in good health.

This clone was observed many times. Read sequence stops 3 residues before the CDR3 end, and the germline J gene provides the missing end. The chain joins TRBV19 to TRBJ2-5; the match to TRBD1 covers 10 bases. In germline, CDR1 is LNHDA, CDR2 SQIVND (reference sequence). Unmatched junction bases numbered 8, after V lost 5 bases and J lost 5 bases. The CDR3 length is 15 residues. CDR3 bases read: TGTGCCAGTAGTCTACGGACAGGGGGGGAGGAGACC. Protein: CASSLRTGGEET. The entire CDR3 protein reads CASSLRTGGEETQYF.

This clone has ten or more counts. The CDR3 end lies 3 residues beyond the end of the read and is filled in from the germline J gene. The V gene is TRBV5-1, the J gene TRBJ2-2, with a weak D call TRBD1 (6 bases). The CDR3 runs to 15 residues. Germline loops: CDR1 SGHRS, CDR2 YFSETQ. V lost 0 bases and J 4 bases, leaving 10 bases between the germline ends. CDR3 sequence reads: CASSLGQGSTGELFF. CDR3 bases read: TGCGCCAGCAGCTTGGGTCAGGGGAGCACCGGGGAG.

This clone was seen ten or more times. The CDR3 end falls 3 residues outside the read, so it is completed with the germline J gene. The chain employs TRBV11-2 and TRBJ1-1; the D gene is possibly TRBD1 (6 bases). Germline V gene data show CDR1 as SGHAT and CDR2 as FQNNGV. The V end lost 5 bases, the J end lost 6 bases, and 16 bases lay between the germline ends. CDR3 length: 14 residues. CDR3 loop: CASSLSRTAPEAFF. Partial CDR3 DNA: TGTGCCAGCAGCCTGAGCCGGACAGCCCCTGAA. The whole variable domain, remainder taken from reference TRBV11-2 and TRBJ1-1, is EAGVAQSPRYKIIEKRQSVAFWCNPISGHATLYWYQQILGQGPKLLIQFQNNGVVDDSQLPKDRFSAERLKGVDSTLKIQPAKLEDSAVYLCASSLSRTAPEAFFGQGTRLTVV.

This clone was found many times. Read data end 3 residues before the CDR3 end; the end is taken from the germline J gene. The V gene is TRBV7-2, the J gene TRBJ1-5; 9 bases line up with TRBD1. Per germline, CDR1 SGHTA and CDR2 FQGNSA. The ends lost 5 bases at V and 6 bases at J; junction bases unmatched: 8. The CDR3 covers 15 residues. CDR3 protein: CASSPGDRDTQPQHF. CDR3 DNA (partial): TGTGCCAGCAGCCCAGGGGACAGGGATACTCAGCCC.

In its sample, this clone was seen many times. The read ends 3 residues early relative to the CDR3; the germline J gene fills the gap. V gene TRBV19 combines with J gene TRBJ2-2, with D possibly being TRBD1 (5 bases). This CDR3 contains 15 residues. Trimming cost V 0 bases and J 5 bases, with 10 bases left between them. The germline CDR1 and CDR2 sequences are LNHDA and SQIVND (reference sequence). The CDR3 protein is CASSIDHRQTGELFF. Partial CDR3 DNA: TGTGCCAGTAGTATAGATCACAGGCAAACCGGGGAG.

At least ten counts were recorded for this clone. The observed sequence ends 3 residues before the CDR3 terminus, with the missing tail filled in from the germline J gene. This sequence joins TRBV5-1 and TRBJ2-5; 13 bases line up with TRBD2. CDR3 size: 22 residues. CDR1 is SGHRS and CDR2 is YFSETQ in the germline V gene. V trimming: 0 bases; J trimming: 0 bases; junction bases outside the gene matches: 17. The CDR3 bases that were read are TGCGCCAGCAGCTTGGTGGGGGCTTGGGGACTAGCGGGACTATCGGACCAAGAGACC. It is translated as CASSLVGAWGLAGLSDQET. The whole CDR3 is CASSLVGAWGLAGLSDQETQYF.

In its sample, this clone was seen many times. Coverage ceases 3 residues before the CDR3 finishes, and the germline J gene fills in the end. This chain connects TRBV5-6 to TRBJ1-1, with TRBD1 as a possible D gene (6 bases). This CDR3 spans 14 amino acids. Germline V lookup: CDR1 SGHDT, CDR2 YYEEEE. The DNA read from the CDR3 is TGTGCCAGCAGTTTGACAGGCCCGAGTATAGAA. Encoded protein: CASSLTGPSIE. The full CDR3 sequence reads CASSLTGPSIEAFF.

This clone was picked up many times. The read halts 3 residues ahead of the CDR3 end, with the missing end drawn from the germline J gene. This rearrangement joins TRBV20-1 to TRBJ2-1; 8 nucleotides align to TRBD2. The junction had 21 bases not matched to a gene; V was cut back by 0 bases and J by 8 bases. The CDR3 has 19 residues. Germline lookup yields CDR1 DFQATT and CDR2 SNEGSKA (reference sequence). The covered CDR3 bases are TGCAGTGCTAGAGATCTGAGACTAGCGCTCTCTACGTCACGGGATGAG. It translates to CSARDLRLALSTSRDE. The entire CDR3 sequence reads CSARDLRLALSTSRDEQFF.

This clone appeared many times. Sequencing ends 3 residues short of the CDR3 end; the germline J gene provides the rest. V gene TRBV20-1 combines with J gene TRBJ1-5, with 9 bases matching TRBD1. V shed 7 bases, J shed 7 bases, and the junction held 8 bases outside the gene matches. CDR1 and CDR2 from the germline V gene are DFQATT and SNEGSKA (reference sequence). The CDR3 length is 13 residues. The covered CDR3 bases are TGCAGTGTCCACAGGGGGCATGAACAGCCC. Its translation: CSVHRGHEQP. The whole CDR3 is CSVHRGHEQPQHF.

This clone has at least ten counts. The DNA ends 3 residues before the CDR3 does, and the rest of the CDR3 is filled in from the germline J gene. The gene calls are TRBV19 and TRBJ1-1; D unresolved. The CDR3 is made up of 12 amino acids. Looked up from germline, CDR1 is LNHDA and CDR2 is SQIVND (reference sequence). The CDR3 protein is CASSLRPEGAFF. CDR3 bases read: TGTGCCAGTAGTCTCAGGCCTGAGGGA.

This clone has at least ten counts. The DNA read from the CDR3 is TGTGCCAGCAGTTACCGTAGCGGGAGTGATGAG. Translated: CASSYRSGSDE. The whole CDR3 protein is CASSYRSGSDEQFF. This chain connects TRBV7-2 to TRBJ2-1; 9 positions agree with TRBD2. The CDR3 goes on 3 residues after the read ends, and that part is filled in from the germline J gene. The CDR3 is made up of 14 amino acids. Germline assignment: CDR1 SGHTA and CDR2 FQGNSA. The ends lost 6 bases at V and 8 bases at J; junction bases unmatched: 8. The full variable domain, in which reference TRBV7-2 and TRBJ2-1 provide the parts outside the CDR3, is GAGVSQSPSNKVTEKGKDVELRCDPISGHTALYWYRQSLGQGLEFLIYFQGNSAPDKSGLPSDRFSAERTGGSVSTLTIQRTQQEDSAVYLCASSYRSGSDEQFFGPGTRLTVL.

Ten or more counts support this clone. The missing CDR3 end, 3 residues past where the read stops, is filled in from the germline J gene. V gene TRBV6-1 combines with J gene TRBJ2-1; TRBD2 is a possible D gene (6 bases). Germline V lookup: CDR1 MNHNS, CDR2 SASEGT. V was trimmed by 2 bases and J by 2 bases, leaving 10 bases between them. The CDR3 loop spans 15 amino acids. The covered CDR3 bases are TGTGCCAGCAGTGAAAGACTAGGCCCCTACAATGAG. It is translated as CASSERLGPYNE. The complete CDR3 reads CASSERLGPYNEQFF.

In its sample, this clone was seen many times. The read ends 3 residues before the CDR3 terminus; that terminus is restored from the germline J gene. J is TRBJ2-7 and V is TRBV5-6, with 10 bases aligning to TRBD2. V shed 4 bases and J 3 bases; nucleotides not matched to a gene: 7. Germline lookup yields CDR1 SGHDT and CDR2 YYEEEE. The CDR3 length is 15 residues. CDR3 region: CASSASLAGNYEQYF. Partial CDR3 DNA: TGTGCCAGCAGCGCATCACTAGCGGGAAACTACGAG. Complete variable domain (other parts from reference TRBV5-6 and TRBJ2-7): DAGVTQSPTHLIKTRGQQVTLRCSPKSGHDTVSWYQQALGQGPQFIFQYYEEEERQRGNFPDRFSGHQFPNYSSELNVNALLLGDSALYLCASSASLAGNYEQYFGPGTRLTVT.

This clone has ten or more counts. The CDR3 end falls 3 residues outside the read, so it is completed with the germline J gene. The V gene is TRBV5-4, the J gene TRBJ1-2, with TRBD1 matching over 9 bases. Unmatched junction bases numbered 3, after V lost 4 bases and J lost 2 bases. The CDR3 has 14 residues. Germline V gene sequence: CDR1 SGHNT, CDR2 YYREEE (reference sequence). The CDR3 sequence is CASSVGQGNYGYTF. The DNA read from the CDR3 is TGTGCCAGCAGCGTCGGACAGGGGAACTATGGC.

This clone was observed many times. The CDR3 DNA, read in part, is TGCGCCAGCAGCTTGGAGTACACGGGGGAGACC. This sequence encodes CASSLEYTGET. The full CDR3 reads CASSLEYTGETQYF. V is TRBV5-1 and J is TRBJ2-5, with D perhaps TRBD2 (5 bases). Coverage ceases 3 residues before the CDR3 finishes, and the germline J gene fills in the end. Trimming pared 0 bases from V and 5 bases from J, leaving 11 bases between. CDR3 length equals 14 residues. The germline V gene has CDR1 SGHRS and CDR2 YFSETQ.

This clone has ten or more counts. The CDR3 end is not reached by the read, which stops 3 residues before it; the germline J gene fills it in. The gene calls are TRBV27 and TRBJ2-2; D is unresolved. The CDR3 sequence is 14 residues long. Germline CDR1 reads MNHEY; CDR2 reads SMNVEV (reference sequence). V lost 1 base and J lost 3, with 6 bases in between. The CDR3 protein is CASSLWADTGELFF. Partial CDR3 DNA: TGTGCCAGCAGTTTATGGGCCGACACCGGGGAG.

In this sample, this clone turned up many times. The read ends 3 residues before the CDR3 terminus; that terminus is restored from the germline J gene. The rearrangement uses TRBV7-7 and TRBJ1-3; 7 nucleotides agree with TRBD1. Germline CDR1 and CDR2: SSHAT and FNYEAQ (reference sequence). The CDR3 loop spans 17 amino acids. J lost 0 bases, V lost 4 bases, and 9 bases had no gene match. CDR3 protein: CASSSIGQASSGNTIYF. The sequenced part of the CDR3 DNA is TGTGCCAGCAGCTCAATCGGACAGGCAAGCTCTGGAAACACC.

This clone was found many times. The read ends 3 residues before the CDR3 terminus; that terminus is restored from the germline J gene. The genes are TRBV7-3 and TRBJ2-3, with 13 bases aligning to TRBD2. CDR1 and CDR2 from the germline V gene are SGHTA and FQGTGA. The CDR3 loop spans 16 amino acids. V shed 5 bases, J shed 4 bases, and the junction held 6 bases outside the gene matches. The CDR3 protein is CASSPGLAGVADTQYF. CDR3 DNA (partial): TGTGCCAGCAGCCCCGGACTAGCGGGAGTCGCAGATACG.

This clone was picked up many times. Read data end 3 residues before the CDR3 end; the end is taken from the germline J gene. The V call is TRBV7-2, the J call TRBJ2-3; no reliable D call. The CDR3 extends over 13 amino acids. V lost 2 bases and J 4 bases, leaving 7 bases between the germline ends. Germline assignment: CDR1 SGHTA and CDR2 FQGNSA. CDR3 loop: CASSLIVADTQYF. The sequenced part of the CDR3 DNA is TGTGCCAGCAGCTTAATAGTGGCAGATACG.

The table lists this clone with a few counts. This CDR3 reads CARWDRGNEKLFF. The sequenced CDR3 bases are TGTGCCAGGTGGGACAGGGGAAATGAAAAA. The V and J genes are TRBV19 and TRBJ1-4; 10 nucleotides match TRBD1. From the germline J gene comes the end of the CDR3, since the read stops 3 residues before it. Unmatched junction bases numbered 3, after V lost 9 bases and J lost 5 bases. The CDR3 has 13 residues. Germline CDR1 and CDR2: LNHDA and SQIVND (reference sequence). The complete variable domain, with remaining parts taken from reference TRBV19 and TRBJ1-4, reads DGGITQSPKYLFRKEGQNVTLSCEQNLNHDAMYWYRQDPGQGLRLIYYSQIVNDFQKGDIAEGYSVSREKKESFPLTVTSAQKNPTAFYLCARWDRGNEKLFFGSGTQLSVL.

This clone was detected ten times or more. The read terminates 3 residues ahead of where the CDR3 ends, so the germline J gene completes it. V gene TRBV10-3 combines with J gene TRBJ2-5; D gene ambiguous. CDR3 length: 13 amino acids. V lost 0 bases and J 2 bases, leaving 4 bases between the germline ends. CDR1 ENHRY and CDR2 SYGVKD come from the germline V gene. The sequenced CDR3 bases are TGTGCCATCAGTGAGTCCCCACAAGAGACC. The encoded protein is CAISESPQET. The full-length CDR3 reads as CAISESPQETQYF.

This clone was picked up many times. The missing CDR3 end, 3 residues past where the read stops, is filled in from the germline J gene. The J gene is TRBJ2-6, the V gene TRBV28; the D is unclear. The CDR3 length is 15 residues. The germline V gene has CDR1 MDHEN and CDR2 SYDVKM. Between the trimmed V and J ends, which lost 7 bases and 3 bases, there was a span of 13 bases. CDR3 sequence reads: CASTSTVVGANVLTF. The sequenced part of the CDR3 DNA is TGTGCCAGCACATCAACCGTAGTTGGGGCCAACGTC.

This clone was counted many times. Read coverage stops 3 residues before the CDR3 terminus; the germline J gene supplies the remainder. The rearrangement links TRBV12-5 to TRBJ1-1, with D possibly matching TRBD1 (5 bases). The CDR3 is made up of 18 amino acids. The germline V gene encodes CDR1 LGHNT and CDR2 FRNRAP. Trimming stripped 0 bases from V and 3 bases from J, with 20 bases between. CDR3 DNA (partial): TGTGCTAGTGGTTTGGTACGAGAAGGGGCGTTCCGGGACACTGAA. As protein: CASGLVREGAFRDTE. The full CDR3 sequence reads CASGLVREGAFRDTEAFF.

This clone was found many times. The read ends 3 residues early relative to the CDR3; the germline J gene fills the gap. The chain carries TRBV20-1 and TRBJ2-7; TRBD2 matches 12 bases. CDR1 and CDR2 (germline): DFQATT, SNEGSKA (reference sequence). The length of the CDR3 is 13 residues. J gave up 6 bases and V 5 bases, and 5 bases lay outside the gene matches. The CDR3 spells CSAPSGRALEQYF. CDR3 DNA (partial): TGCAGTGCTCCTAGCGGGAGGGCCCTCGAG.

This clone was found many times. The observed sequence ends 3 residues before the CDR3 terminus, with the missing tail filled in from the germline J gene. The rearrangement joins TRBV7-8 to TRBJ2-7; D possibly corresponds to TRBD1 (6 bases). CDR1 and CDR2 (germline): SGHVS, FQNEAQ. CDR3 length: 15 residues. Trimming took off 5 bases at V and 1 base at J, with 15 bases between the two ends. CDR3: CASSKGHPGSYEQYF. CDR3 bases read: TGTGCCAGCAGCAAGGGACACCCCGGGTCCTACGAG. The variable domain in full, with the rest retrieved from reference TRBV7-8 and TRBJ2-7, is GAGVSQSPRYKVAKRGQDVALRCDPISGHVSLFWYQQALGQGPEFLTYFQNEAQLDKSGLPSDRFFAERPEGSVSTLKIQRTQQEDSAVYLCASSKGHPGSYEQYFGPGTRLTVT.

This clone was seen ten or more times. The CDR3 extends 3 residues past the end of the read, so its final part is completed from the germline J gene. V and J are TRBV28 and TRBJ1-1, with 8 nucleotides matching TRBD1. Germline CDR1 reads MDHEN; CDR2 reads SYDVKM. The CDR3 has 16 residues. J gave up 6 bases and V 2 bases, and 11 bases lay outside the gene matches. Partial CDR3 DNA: TGTGCCAGCAGTTTACTTACCGACAGGGGCGGCGCTGAA. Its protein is CASSLLTDRGGAE. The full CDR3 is CASSLLTDRGGAEAFF. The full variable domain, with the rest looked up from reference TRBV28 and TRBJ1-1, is DVKVTQSSRYLVKRTGEKVFLECVQDMDHENMFWYRQDPGLGLRLIYFSYDVKMKEKGDIPEGYSVSREKKERFSLILESASTNQTSMYLCASSLLTDRGGAEAFFGQGTRLTVV.

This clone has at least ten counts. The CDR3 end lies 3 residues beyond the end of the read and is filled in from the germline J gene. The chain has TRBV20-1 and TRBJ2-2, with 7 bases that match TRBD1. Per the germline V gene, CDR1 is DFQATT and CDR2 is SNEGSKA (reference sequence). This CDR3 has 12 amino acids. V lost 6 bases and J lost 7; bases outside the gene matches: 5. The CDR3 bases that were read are TGCAGTGCCAAAGGGGGCGGCGGGGAG. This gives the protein CSAKGGGGE. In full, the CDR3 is CSAKGGGGELFF.